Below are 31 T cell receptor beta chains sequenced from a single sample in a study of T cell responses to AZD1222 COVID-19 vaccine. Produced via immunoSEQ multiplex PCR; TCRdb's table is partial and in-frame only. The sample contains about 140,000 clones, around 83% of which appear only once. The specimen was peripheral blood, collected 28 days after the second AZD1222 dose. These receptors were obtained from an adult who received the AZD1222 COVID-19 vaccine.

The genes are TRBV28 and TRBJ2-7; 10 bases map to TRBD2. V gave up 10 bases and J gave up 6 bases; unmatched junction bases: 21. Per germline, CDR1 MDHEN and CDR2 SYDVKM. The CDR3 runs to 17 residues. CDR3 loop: CATTGDSGGSWGREQYF. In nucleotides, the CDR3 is TGTGCCACCACCGGGGATAGCGGGGGGTCCTGGGGTCGCGAGCAGTACTTC. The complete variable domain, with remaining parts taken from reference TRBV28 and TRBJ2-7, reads DVKVTQSSRYLVKRTGEKVFLECVQDMDHENMFWYRQDPGLGLRLIYFSYDVKMKEKGDIPEGYSVSREKKERFSLILESASTNQTSMYLCATTGDSGGSWGREQYFGPGTRLTVT.

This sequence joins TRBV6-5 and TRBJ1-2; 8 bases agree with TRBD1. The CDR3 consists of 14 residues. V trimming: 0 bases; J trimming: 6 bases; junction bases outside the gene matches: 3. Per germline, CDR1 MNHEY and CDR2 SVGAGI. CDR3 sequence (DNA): TGTGCCAGCAGTTACTCGAACAGGGGGAATGGCTACACCTTC. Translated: CASSYSNRGNGYTF.

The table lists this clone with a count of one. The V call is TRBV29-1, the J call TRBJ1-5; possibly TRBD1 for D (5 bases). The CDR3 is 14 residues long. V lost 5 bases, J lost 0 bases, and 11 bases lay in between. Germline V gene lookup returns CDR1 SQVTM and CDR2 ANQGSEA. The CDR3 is CSVQTGYSNQPQHF. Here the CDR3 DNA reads TGCAGCGTTCAAACAGGTTATAGCAATCAGCCCCAGCATTTT.

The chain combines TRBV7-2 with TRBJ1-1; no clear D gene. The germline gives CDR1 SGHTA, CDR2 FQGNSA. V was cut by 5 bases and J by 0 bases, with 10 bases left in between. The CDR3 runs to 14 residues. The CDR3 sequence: CASSGSGLNTEAFF. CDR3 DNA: TGTGCCAGCAGCGGATCGGGGTTGAACACTGAAGCTTTCTTT.

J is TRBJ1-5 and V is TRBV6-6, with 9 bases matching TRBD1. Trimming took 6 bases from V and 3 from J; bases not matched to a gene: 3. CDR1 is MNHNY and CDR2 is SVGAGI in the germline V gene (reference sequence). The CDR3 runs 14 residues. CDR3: CASSGQGSNQPQHF. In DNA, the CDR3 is TGTGCCAGCAGCGGACAGGGGTCCAATCAGCCCCAGCATTTT.

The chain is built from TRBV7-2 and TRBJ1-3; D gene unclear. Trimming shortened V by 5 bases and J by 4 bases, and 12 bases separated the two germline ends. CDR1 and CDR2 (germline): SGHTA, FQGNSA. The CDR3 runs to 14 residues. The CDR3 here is CASSPMVDGNTIYF. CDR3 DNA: TGTGCCAGCAGCCCAATGGTAGACGGAAACACCATATATTTT.

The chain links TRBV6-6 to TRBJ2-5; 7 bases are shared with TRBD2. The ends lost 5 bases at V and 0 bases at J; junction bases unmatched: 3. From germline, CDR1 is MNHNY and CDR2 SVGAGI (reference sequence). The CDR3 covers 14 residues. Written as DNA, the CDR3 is TGTGCCAGCAGTGGACTAGAGTACCAAGAGACCCAGTACTTC. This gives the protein CASSGLEYQETQYF.

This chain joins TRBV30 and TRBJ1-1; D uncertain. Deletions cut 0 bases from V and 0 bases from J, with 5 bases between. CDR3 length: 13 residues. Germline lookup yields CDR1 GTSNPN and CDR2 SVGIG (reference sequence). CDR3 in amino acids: CAWSVNVNTEAFF. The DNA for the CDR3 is TGTGCCTGGAGTGTAAACGTGAACACTGAAGCTTTCTTT.

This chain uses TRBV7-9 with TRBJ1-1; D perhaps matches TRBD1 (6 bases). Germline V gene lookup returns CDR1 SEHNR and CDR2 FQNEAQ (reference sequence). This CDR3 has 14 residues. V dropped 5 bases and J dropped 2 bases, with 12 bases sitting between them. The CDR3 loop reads CASSPRTANTEAFF. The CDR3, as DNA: TGTGCCAGCAGCCCTCGGACAGCCAACACTGAAGCTTTCTTT.

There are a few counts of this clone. The CDR3: CASSSGQTYEQYF. In nucleotides, the CDR3 is TGCGCCAGCAGCTCCGGACAAACCTACGAGCAGTACTTC. This chain uses TRBV5-1 with TRBJ2-7, with D maybe TRBD1 (5 bases). Trimming shortened V by 3 bases and J by 2 bases, and 9 bases separated the two germline ends. This CDR3 spans 13 amino acids. CDR1 and CDR2 (germline): SGHRS, YFSETQ.

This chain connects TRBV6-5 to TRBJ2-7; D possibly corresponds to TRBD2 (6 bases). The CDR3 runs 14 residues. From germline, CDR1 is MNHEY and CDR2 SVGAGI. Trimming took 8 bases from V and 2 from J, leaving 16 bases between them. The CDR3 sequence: CASEGLADAYEQYF. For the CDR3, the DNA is TGTGCCAGCGAAGGTTTAGCGGACGCCTACGAGCAGTACTTC.

The DNA for the CDR3 is TGTGCAAGTCGCTTAGTCCGTTCTGGACAGGGAATTTACGAGCAGTACTTC. This codes for CASRLVRSGQGIYEQYF. The chain links TRBV12-2 to TRBJ2-7; TRBD1, the table's D call, lacks a check against the DNA. TRBV12-2 is reported as a pseudogene. There are 17 residues in the CDR3.

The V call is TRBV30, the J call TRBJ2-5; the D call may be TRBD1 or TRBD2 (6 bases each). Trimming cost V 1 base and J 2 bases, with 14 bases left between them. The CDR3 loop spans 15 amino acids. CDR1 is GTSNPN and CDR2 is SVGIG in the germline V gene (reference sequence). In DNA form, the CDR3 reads TGTGCCTGGAGTGGAGGGGGGTCCACTCAAGAGACCCAGTACTTC. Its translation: CAWSGGGSTQETQYF.

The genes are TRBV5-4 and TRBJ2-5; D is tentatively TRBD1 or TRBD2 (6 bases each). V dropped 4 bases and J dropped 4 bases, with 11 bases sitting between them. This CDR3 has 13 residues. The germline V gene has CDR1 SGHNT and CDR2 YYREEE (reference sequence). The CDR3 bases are TGTGCCAGCAGCATACAGGGAGGAGAGACCCAGTACTTC. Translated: CASSIQGGETQYF.

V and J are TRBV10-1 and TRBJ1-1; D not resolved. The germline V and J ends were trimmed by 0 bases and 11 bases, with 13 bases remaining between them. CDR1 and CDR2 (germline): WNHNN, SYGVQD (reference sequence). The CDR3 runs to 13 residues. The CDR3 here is CASSESRATDAFF. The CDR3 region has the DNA TGCGCCAGCAGTGAGTCCCGGGCCACCGACGCTTTCTTT.

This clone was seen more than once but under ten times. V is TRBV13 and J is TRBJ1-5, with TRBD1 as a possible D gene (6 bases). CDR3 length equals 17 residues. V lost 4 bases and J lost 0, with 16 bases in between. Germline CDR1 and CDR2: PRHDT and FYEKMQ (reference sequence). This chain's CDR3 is CASSSGQPGNSNQPQHF. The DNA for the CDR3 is TGTGCCAGCAGCTCAGGACAGCCGGGTAATAGCAATCAGCCCCAGCATTTT. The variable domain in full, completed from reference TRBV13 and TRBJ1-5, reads AAGVIQSPRHLIKEKRETATLKCYPIPRHDTVYWYQQGPGQDPQFLISFYEKMQSDKGSIPDRFSAQQFSDYHSELNMSSLELGDSALYFCASSSGQPGNSNQPQHFGDGTRLSIL.

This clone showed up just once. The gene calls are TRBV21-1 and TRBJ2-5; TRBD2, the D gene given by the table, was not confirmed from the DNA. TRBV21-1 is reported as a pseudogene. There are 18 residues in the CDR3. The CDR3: CASSKDSRASPRQETQYF. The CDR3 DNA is TGTGCCAGCAGCAAAGATTCGAGGGCTAGCCCCAGACAAGAGACCCAGTACTTC.

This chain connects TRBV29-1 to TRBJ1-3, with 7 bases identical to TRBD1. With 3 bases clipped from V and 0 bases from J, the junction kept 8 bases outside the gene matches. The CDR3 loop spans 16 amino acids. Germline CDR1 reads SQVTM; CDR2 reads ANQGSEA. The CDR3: CSVEGGQSFSGNTIYF. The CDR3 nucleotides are TGCAGCGTTGAGGGGGGACAGTCCTTCTCTGGAAACACCATATATTTT.

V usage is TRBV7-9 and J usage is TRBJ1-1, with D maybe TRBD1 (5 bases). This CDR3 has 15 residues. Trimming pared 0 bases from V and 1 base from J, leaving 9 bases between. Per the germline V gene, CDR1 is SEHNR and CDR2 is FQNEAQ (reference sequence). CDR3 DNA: TGTGCCAGCAGCTTAGCTCGGGGGAGGAACACTGAAGCTTTCTTT. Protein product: CASSLARGRNTEAFF.

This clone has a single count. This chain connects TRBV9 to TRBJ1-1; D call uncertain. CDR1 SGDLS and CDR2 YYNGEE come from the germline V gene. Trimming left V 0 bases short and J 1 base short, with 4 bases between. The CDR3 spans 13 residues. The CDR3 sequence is CASSVGANTEAFF. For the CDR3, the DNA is TGTGCCAGCAGCGTAGGGGCGAACACTGAAGCTTTCTTT. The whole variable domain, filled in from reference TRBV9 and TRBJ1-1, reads DSGVTQTPKHLITATGQRVTLRCSPRSGDLSVYWYQQSLDQGLQFLIQYYNGEERAKGNILERFSAQQFPDLHSELNLSSLELGDSALYFCASSVGANTEAFFGQGTRLTVV.

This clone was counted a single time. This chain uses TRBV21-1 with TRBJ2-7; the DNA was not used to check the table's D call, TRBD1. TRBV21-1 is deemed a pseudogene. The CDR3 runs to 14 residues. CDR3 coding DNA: TGTGCCAGCAGCAAGATCAGAATCTCCTACGAGCAGTACTTC. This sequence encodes CASSKIRISYEQYF.

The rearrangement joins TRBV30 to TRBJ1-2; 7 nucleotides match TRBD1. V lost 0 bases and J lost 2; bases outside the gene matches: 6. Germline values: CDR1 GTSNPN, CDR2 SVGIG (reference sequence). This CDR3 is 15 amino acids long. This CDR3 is CAWSVAGTVNYGYTF. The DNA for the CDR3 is TGTGCCTGGAGTGTGGCCGGGACAGTGAACTATGGCTACACCTTC.

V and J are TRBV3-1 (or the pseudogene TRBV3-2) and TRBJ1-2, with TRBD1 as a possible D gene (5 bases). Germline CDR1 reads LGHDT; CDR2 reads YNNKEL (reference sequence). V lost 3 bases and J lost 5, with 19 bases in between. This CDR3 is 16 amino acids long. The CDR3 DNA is TGTGCCAGCAGCCAGACGAAGGGACCCCTTTTATATGGCTACACCTTC. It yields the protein CASSQTKGPLLYGYTF.

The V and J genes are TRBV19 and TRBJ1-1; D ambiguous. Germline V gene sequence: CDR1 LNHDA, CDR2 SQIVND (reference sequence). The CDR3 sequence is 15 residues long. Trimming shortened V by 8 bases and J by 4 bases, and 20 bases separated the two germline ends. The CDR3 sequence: CASSSTDSPFTEAFF. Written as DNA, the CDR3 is TGTGCCAGTTCCTCGACGGACTCCCCGTTCACTGAAGCTTTCTTT.

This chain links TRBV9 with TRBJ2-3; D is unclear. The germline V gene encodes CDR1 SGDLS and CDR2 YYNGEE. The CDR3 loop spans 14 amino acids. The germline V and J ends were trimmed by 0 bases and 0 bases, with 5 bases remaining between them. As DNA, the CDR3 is TGTGCCAGCAGCGTAGGTTATAGCACAGATACGCAGTATTTT. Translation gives CASSVGYSTDTQYF.

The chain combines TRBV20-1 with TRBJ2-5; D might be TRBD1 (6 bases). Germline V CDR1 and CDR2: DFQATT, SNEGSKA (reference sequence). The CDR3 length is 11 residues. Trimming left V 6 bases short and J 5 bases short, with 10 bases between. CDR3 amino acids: CSATGTETQYF. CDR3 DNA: TGCAGTGCCACAGGGACGGAGACCCAGTACTTC.

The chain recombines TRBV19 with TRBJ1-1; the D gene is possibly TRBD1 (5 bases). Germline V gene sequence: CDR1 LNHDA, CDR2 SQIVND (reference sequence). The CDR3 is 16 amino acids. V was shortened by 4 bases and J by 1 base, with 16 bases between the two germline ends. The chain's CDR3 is CASSRWLAGSNTEAFF. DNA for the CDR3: TGTGCCAGTAGTAGATGGTTGGCAGGGTCGAACACTGAAGCTTTCTTT. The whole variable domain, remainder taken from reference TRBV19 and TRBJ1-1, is DGGITQSPKYLFRKEGQNVTLSCEQNLNHDAMYWYRQDPGQGLRLIYYSQIVNDFQKGDIAEGYSVSREKKESFPLTVTSAQKNPTAFYLCASSRWLAGSNTEAFFGQGTRLTVV.

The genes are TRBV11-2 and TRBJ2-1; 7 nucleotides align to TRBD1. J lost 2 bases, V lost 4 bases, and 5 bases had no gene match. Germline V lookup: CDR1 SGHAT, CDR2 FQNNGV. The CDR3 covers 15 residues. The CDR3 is CASSSNRGAYNEQFF. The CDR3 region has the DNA TGTGCCAGCAGCTCGAACAGGGGCGCCTACAATGAGCAGTTCTTC.

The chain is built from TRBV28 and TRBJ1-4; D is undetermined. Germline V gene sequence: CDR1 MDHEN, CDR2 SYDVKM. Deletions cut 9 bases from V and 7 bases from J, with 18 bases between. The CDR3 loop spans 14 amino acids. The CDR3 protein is CASFPSGVGEKLFF. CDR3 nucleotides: TGTGCCAGTTTCCCCTCGGGAGTAGGTGAAAAACTGTTTTTT.

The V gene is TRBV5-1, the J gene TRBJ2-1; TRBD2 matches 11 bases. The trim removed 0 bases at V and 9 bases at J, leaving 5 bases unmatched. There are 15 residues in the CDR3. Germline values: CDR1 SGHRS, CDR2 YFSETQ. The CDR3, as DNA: TGCGCCAGCAGCTTGGAGGGTAGCGGGAGGGTTGAGCAGTTCTTC. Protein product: CASSLEGSGRVEQFF.

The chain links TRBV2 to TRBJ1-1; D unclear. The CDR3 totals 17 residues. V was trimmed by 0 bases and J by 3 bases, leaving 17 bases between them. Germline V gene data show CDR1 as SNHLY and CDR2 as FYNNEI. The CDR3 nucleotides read TGTGCCAGCAGTGAAGCGCGTGACGGGTTTCGGGACACTGAAGCTTTCTTT. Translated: CASSEARDGFRDTEAFF. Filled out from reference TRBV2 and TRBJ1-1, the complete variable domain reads EPEVTQTPSHQVTQMGQEVILRCVPISNHLYFYWYRQILGQKVEFLVSFYNNEISEKSEIFDDQFSVERPDGSNFTLKIRSTKLEDSAMYFCASSEARDGFRDTEAFFGQGTRLTVV.